The sequence of this TCR beta chain was determined in a study of cytomegalovirus exposure and HLA in healthy donors. Overall study findings and caveats: With DRB1 most and HLA-C fewest, TCR association rates differed between HLA loci in a later analysis. Reportedly, diagnosis of cytomegalovirus status by the classifier showed high specificity and sensitivity.

The PCR ran on 60 Vbeta and 13 Jbeta primers. Profiled with immunoSEQ multiplex PCR; TCRdb holds only in-frame clones, not every one. The sample contains roughly 100,000 clones, approximately 72% of which appear only once. This cohort consisted of healthy bone marrow donors. As regards this clone: The target antigen is unknown.

V lost 5 bases, J lost 2 bases, and 6 bases stayed unmatched. CDR3 length: 15 residues. Germline V gene data show CDR1 as ENHRY and CDR2 as SYGVKD. Specimen: PBMCs. The gene calls are TRBV10-3 and TRBJ2-3; 8 positions match TRBD2. The receptor was isolated from a woman between 40 and 55 years old in good health and CMV-seronegative. CDR3 DNA sequence: TGTGCCATCAGTCACGCGGGGGGCATCACAGATACGCAGTATTTT. Residues: CAISHAGGITDTQYF.